The rows below give T cell receptor beta chains drawn from one sample of a study of read filtering for tumor transcriptome and immune sequencing. One entry per CDR3 protein results from TCRdb running MiXCR on the reads. The table records about 50,000 distinct CDR3 sequences, around 21% of them present only once. The sequenced material came from a population of CD138-negative cells sorted from bone marrow. The receptor source for this set is a donor aged 40 or older with multiple myeloma. CDR3s include the opening cysteine and the closing phenylalanine or tryptophan. A D gene is named only where the DNA matches it firmly. Clone size, where shown, is once, few, many, or a class for clones that have expanded.

v_gene	d_gene	j_gene	abundance	CDR3nt	CDR3aa
TRBV5-5	NA	TRBJ2-2	few	TGTGCCAGCAGCTTGGGACCATCATCCGGGGAGCTGTTTTTT	CASSLGPSSGELFF
TRBV5-1	NA	TRBJ2-1	many	TGCGCCAGCAGCTTGATAGGGACACAAGGTGGTGAGCAGTTCTTC	CASSLIGTQGGEQFF
TRBV5-4	TRBD2	TRBJ2-3	few	TGTGCCGGGATGACTAGCGGGAGGGCCCGTGACACAGATACGCAGTATTTT	CAGMTSGRARDTDTQYF
TRBV28	NA	TRBJ2-1	many	TGTGCCAGCAGTTTAGGAACCAACCTGAATGAGCAGTTCTTC	CASSLGTNLNEQFF
TRBV6-2/TRBV6-3	NA	TRBJ2-2	many	TGTGCCAGCAGCCTAGTGGCCGGGGAGCTGTTTTTT	CASSLVAGELFF
TRBV28	NA	TRBJ2-2	many	TGTGCCAGCTCAGCCATGGTTGGAGTCACCGGGGAGCTGTTTTTT	CASSAMVGVTGELFF
TRBV28	NA	TRBJ2-7	many	TGTGCCAGCAGTTTGTCCCTTAGCGGATACGAGCAGTACTTC	CASSLSLSGYEQYF
TRBV2	TRBD1	TRBJ2-6	many	TGTGCCATCTCGACAGGGGGCGCCGGGGCCAACGTCCTGACTTTC	CAISTGGAGANVLTF
TRBV19	NA	TRBJ1-5	many	TGTGCCAGTAGAAGGGACGTTGGAGATCAGCCCCAGCATTTT	CASRRDVGDQPQHF
TRBV5-1	TRBD2	TRBJ2-7	many	TGCGCCAGCAGCCCCCCGACTAGCGGGGGCTCCTACGAGCAGTACTTC	CASSPPTSGGSYEQYF
TRBV20-1	TRBD2	TRBJ2-3	NA	TGCAGTGCTAGTCTGGCTAGCGGGAGTGCTAGCACAGATACGCAGTATTTT	CSASLASGSASTDTQYF
TRBV2	TRBD2	TRBJ2-7	many	TGTGCCAGCAGTGCTAGCGGGAGAGGCGAGCAGTACTTC	CASSASGRGEQYF
TRBV5-4	NA	TRBJ2-1	many	TGTGCCAGCAGCTCCCTCAATGAGCAGTTCTTC	CASSSLNEQFF
TRBV20-1	TRBD2	TRBJ2-2	many	TGCAGTGCCCTAGCGGGAGCGGGCACCGGGGAGCTGTTTTTT	CSALAGAGTGELFF
TRBV11-2	NA	TRBJ2-1	NA	TGTGTCAGTGGGACGGGTACCTACAATGAGCAGTTCTTC	CVSGTGTYNEQFF
TRBV4-1	NA	TRBJ2-5	many	TGCGCCAGCAGCCCCCCCCCCGGGTCCCCGGAGACCCAGTACTTC	CASSPPPGSPETQYF
TRBV7-2	TRBD2	TRBJ2-7	many	TGTGCCAGCAGCTCCCAACTGACTAGCGGGGTTAGCTCCTACGAGCAGTACTTC	CASSSQLTSGVSSYEQYF
TRBV7-9	TRBD1	TRBJ1-1	many	TGTGCCAGCAGCACCCAGGGGGACACTGAAGCTTTCTTT	CASSTQGDTEAFF
TRBV5-1	NA	TRBJ1-1	many	TGCGCCAGCAGCTTGCGAGGGTCCCCCGAGGTTGAAGCTTTCTTT	CASSLRGSPEVEAFF
TRBV14	TRBD2	TRBJ2-3	NA	TGTGCCAGCAGCATGCGACTAGCGGGAGTACGAGATACGCAGTATTTT	CASSMRLAGVRDTQYF
TRBV12-3/TRBV12-4	TRBD1	TRBJ1-4	many	TGTGCCAGCAGTTTAACCGGGACAGGGCAAAATGAAAAACTGTTTTTT	CASSLTGTGQNEKLFF
TRBV18	NA	TRBJ2-1	few	TGTGCCAGCTCAACCCGGGCGGACCCCTACAATGAGCAGTTCTTC	CASSTRADPYNEQFF
TRBV28	NA	TRBJ2-7	many	TGTGCCAGCAGTCCCTCGGTTACCCTCGAGCAGTACTTC	CASSPSVTLEQYF
TRBV20-1	TRBD2	TRBJ2-3	many	TGCAGGGCAACTAGCGGCCTCACAGATACGCAGTATTTT	CRATSGLTDTQYF
TRBV6-5	TRBD1	TRBJ2-5	many	TGTGCCAGCAGAAAGGACAGGGCTCAAGAGACCCAGTACTTC	CASRKDRAQETQYF
TRBV27	TRBD1	TRBJ2-2	many	TGTGCCAGCAGTTTATCGGGACAGGGTTTCACCGGGGAGCTGTTTTTT	CASSLSGQGFTGELFF
TRBV6-4	NA	TRBJ2-1	many	TGTGCCAGCAGTGACGAATATTCGGCCAATGAGCAGTTCTTC	CASSDEYSANEQFF
TRBV28	TRBD1	TRBJ1-5	NA	TGTGCCAGCGGGGAAAGGGGGCGCGGGAATCAGCCCCAGCATTTT	CASGERGRGNQPQHF
TRBV20-1	TRBD1	TRBJ2-1	many	TGCAGTGCAAATTCCGGGACAGGGTGGTATGAGCAGTTCTTC	CSANSGTGWYEQFF
TRBV29-1	TRBD2	TRBJ2-3	few	TGCAGCGTTGTGGGAAGCGGGAGGAGCACAGATACGCAGTATTTT	CSVVGSGRSTDTQYF
TRBV5-6	NA	TRBJ1-5	NA	TGTGCCAGCAGCTTGGGACTCCTGCCTCGGGATCAGCCCCAGCATTTT	CASSLGLLPRDQPQHF
TRBV20-1	NA	TRBJ2-5	many	TGCAGTGTTACTATACCCGGGGCCCCAGAGACCCAGTACTTC	CSVTIPGAPETQYF
TRBV6-1	NA	TRBJ1-1	NA	TGTGCCAGCAGTTATATGGGGACACGGGGAAAGTTGAGCACTGAAGCTTTCTTT	CASSYMGTRGKLSTEAFF